This T cell receptor beta chain was captured in a study of blood T cell repertoires in COVID-19. Study summary: T cells, B-cell-depleted T cells, or PBMCs supplied cDNA or gDNA.

Methods used by the authors: Reference gene primer amplification gave estimated nucleated cell counts. Method: immunoSEQ multiplex PCR; TCRdb's copy keeps in-frame clones and lacks some. That table supplies the V and J calls and clone size; D and trimming were determined from the DNA. Of roughly 170,000 clones listed, around nine tenths are singletons. The CDR3 is 16 amino acids. The V end was cut by 10 bases, the J end by 6 bases, with 28 bases between. Germline CDR1 is MNHEY and CDR2 is SMNVEV (reference sequence). The chain uses TRBV27 and TRBJ2-7; tentatively, D is TRBD2 (7 bases). The specimen sequenced was peripheral blood. This sequence originates from a man aged 35 to 55 with active or convalescent COVID-19. The CDR3 loop reads CATKNLKGGVGFEQYF. As DNA, the CDR3 is TGTGCCACCAAGAATCTAAAGGGGGGGGTTGGGTTCGAGCAGTACTTC.